One and the same sample provided the 23 T cell receptor beta chains below, sequenced in a study of T cells in Graves' hyperthyroidism and ophthalmopathy. The source material, RNA transcripts, was used to amplify TCR beta CDR3 regions. The TCR CDR3 was amplified in a first-round RT-PCR using the HTBI primer set. One entry per CDR3 protein results from TCRdb running MiXCR on the multiplex PCR reads. Of hundreds of thousands of distinct CDR3 sequences listed, approximately 17% are singletons. Sample: blood. The receptor set was obtained from a woman younger than 35 with Graves' ophthalmopathy.

This clonotype was seen more than once but under ten times. The chain combines TRBV25-1 with TRBJ2-3; 9 bases match TRBD1. The CDR3 sequence is 15 residues long. Germline loops: CDR1 MGHDK, CDR2 SYGVNS. The V and J ends lost 4 bases and 10 bases, in that order; junction bases with no gene match: 12. In nucleotides, the CDR3 is TGTGCCAGCAGTGCCCCGACAGGGGGTCCCACCGCGCAGTATTTT. Translation: CASSAPTGGPTAQYF.

The sample holds many counts of this clonotype. The chain recombines TRBV30 with TRBJ2-1; TRBD2 matches at 7 bases. The CDR3 is made up of 14 amino acids. With V trimmed by 3 bases and J by 3 bases, 5 bases remained unmatched. Germline CDR1 reads GTSNPN; CDR2 reads SVGIG (reference sequence). CDR3 bases: TGTGCCTGGAGCGGCGGGAGTGGCTACAATGAGCAGTTCTTC. Translation: CAWSGGSGYNEQFF.

This clonotype was observed a few times. This rearrangement joins TRBV28 to TRBJ2-6; the D gene is possibly TRBD1 (5 bases). CDR1 and CDR2 (germline): MDHEN, SYDVKM. Trimming shortened V by 5 bases and J by 2 bases, and 13 bases separated the two germline ends. This CDR3 is built from 16 residues. CDR3 in amino acids: CASSVYRTAGANVLTF. CDR3 nucleotide sequence: TGTGCCAGCAGTGTATACAGGACCGCTGGGGCCAACGTCCTGACTTTC.

This clonotype was counted between two and nine times. The chain couples TRBV7-9 to TRBJ2-1, with 8 bases identical to TRBD2. The junction had 10 bases not matched to a gene; V was cut back by 5 bases and J by 4 bases. This CDR3 comprises 16 residues. Germline lookup yields CDR1 SEHNR and CDR2 FQNEAQ (reference sequence). In DNA form, the CDR3 reads TGTGCCAGCAGCCCGCAGGGGACTAGGTTATACAATGAGCAGTTCTTC. Encoded protein: CASSPQGTRLYNEQFF.

This clonotype was detected only a few times. This chain connects TRBV14 to TRBJ1-2; weak D call: TRBD1 (5 bases). Deletions cut 4 bases from V and 7 bases from J, with 10 bases between. Per germline, CDR1 SGHDN and CDR2 FVKESK. This CDR3 has 12 amino acids. The CDR3 is CASSPLQVGYTF. DNA for the CDR3: TGTGCCAGCAGCCCCCTACAGGTTGGCTACACCTTC.

This clonotype was recorded many times. The J gene is TRBJ2-3, the V gene TRBV7-6, with D possibly TRBD2 on 5 matching bases. The CDR3 contains 14 residues. V was clipped by 2 bases and J by 4 bases, with 10 bases between them. Germline V gene sequence: CDR1 SGHVS, CDR2 FNYEAQ. The CDR3 here is CASSLSLASDTQYF. The CDR3 bases are TGTGCCAGCAGCTTATCTCTAGCTTCAGATACGCAGTATTTT.

In its sample, this clonotype was seen many times. The J gene is TRBJ2-7, the V gene TRBV20-1, with a weak D call TRBD2 (6 bases). Looked up from germline, CDR1 is DFQATT and CDR2 is SNEGSKA (reference sequence). The CDR3 covers 14 residues. Trimming stripped 6 bases from V and 2 bases from J, with 17 bases between. The CDR3 region is CSALWEAGAYEQYF. As DNA, the CDR3 is TGCAGTGCCCTCTGGGAAGCGGGTGCCTACGAGCAGTACTTC.

This clonotype was picked up many times. J is TRBJ2-1 and V is TRBV6-5; 11 bases are a match to TRBD2. Germline CDR1 reads MNHEY; CDR2 reads SVGAGI. The CDR3 is 18 residues long. V lost 0 bases, J lost 4 bases, and 8 bases stayed unmatched. In DNA form, the CDR3 reads TGTGCCAGCAGTTACTCGGCTAGCGGGAGGACATATTACAATGAGCAGTTCTTC. Translated, it gives CASSYSASGRTYYNEQFF.

In this sample, this clonotype turned up many times. The rearrangement joins TRBV5-1 to TRBJ2-1, with D maybe TRBD2 (6 bases). Germline CDR1 SGHRS, CDR2 YFSETQ. The CDR3 totals 16 residues. Trimming cost V 0 bases and J 8 bases, with 18 bases left between them. The CDR3 DNA follows: TGCGCCAGCAGCTTGGTGGGACTCCCCGGCGAGGATGAGCAGTTCTTC. Translating it yields CASSLVGLPGEDEQFF.

The rearrangement links TRBV20-1 to TRBJ2-1, with D tentatively TRBD1 or TRBD2 (7 bases each). This CDR3 has 18 residues. With 0 bases removed from V and 7 bases from J, the gap between germline ends came to 25 bases. The germline V gene encodes CDR1 DFQATT and CDR2 SNEGSKA (reference sequence). This CDR3 reads CSARDLFWRQGGKNEQFF. DNA of the CDR3: TGCAGTGCTAGAGATCTTTTTTGGAGACAGGGAGGGAAAAATGAGCAGTTCTTC.

To note about this clonotype: Just one base apart from a much larger clone, this may be a read error. The gene calls are TRBV11-2 and TRBJ2-7; no reliable D call. This CDR3 region has 13 residues. Germline CDR1 reads SGHAT; CDR2 reads FQNNGV. For the CDR3, the DNA is TGTGCCAGCAGGGCCACAGAAGCCTATGAGCAGTACTTC. Its protein product is CASRATEAYEQYF.

The V call is TRBV28, the J call TRBJ2-1; possibly TRBD1 for D (7 bases). The CDR3 length is 18 residues. V gave up 4 bases and J gave up 0 bases, with 19 bases separating them. Germline V gene data show CDR1 as MDHEN and CDR2 as SYDVKM. This CDR3 reads CASSSRLGGLSSYNEQFF. In DNA form, the CDR3 reads TGTGCCAGCAGTTCGCGACTAGGGGGCCTGAGCTCCTACAATGAGCAGTTCTTC.

This clonotype was observed a handful of times. The V call is TRBV20-1, the J call TRBJ1-1; D may be TRBD1 (5 bases). V was shortened by 2 bases and J by 1 base, with 14 bases between the two germline ends. This CDR3 comprises 15 residues. CDR1 DFQATT and CDR2 SNEGSKA come from the germline V gene (reference sequence). CDR3 sequence (DNA): TGCAGTGCTAGAAGGGGTGGGGTAACGAACACTGAAGCTTTCTTT. Its protein is CSARRGGVTNTEAFF.

The rearrangement joins TRBV7-6 to TRBJ2-5; no reliable D call. Trimming pared 2 bases from V and 5 bases from J, leaving 15 bases between. Germline-derived CDR1 and CDR2 are SGHVS and FNYEAQ. The CDR3 spans 15 residues. CDR3 residues: CASSLRPPGWETQYF. CDR3 coding DNA: TGTGCCAGCAGCTTAAGGCCCCCTGGTTGGGAGACCCAGTACTTC.

V gene TRBV7-9 combines with J gene TRBJ1-1; D might be TRBD1 (6 bases). The CDR3 is 15 amino acids. CDR1 SEHNR and CDR2 FQNEAQ come from the germline V gene (reference sequence). V was trimmed by 3 bases and J by 0 bases, leaving 11 bases between them. As DNA, the CDR3 is TGTGCCAGCAGCTTTCAGGGGCCCCTGAACACTGAAGCTTTCTTT. Translated, it gives CASSFQGPLNTEAFF.

This clonotype has at least ten counts. The chain combines TRBV11-2 with TRBJ2-5, with D unresolved. CDR3 length: 15 residues. Germline lookup yields CDR1 SGHAT and CDR2 FQNNGV. V was pared by 7 bases and J by 1 base, with 16 bases between. The CDR3 loop is CASTNPHRFQETQYF. The CDR3 coding sequence is TGTGCCAGCACCAATCCGCATCGTTTCCAAGAGACCCAGTACTTC.

This clonotype has more than one count but fewer than ten. The V call is TRBV3-1, the J call TRBJ2-3; no clear D gene. Germline V gives CDR1 LGHDT, CDR2 YNNKEL (reference sequence). The ends were cut back, 0 bases at V and 2 bases at J, with 15 bases in the middle. The length of the CDR3 is 17 residues. The CDR3 DNA is TGTGCCAGCAGCCAAGATCTATTAGTTCCTACCACAGATACGCAGTATTTT. Protein product: CASSQDLLVPTTDTQYF.

The chain is built from TRBV30 and TRBJ2-1, with 9 bases lining up with TRBD2. The CDR3 spans 14 residues. Per germline, CDR1 GTSNPN and CDR2 SVGIG (reference sequence). The trim removed 5 bases at V and 7 bases at J, leaving 9 bases unmatched. Written as DNA, the CDR3 is TGTGCCTGGGAAAATAGCGGGAGTGTAAATGAGCAGTTCTTC. Its translation is CAWENSGSVNEQFF.

This clonotype has just a few counts. CDR3 in DNA: TGTGCCTGGAGTGTACGGGAAGCTTTCTTT. Its translation is CAWSVREAFF. The chain carries TRBV30 and TRBJ1-1, with D hard to call. The CDR3 spans 10 residues. The ends were cut back, 0 bases at V and 8 bases at J, with 4 bases in the middle. The germline CDR1 and CDR2 sequences are GTSNPN and SVGIG (reference sequence).

The sample holds a few counts of this clonotype. The rearrangement joins TRBV7-9 to TRBJ1-2; TRBD1 might be the D (6 bases). The CDR3 runs 12 residues. V shed 5 bases and J shed 8 bases, with 12 bases lying between them. Germline-derived CDR1 and CDR2 are SEHNR and FQNEAQ (reference sequence). CDR3 residues: CASSPLGGGYTF. CDR3 DNA: TGTGCCAGCAGCCCGTTGGGGGGCGGCTACACCTTC.

The chain is built from TRBV20-1 and TRBJ2-7, with 7 bases that match TRBD1. J lost 2 bases, V lost 0 bases, and 4 bases had no gene match. The CDR3 has 14 amino acids. Per germline, CDR1 DFQATT and CDR2 SNEGSKA (reference sequence). The CDR3 protein is CSAREATGTYEQYF. The CDR3 nucleotides read TGCAGTGCTAGAGAGGCGACAGGGACCTACGAGCAGTACTTC.

This clonotype showed up many times. The chain employs TRBV7-2 and TRBJ2-5; TRBD2 matches 14 bases. The V gene end was trimmed by 6 bases and the J gene end by 2 bases; junction bases not matched to a gene: 5. This CDR3 is built from 16 residues. Germline V gene sequence: CDR1 SGHTA, CDR2 FQGNSA. The CDR3 coding sequence is TGTGCCAGCAGGGGGACTAGCGGGAGTGCTCAAGAGACCCAGTACTTC. Translation: CASRGTSGSAQETQYF.

The rearrangement joins TRBV7-9 to TRBJ1-4; maybe TRBD1 (5 bases). Trimming shortened V by 0 bases and J by 8 bases, and 10 bases separated the two germline ends. Germline CDR1 reads SEHNR; CDR2 reads FQNEAQ (reference sequence). The CDR3 sequence is 14 residues long. In DNA, the CDR3 is TGTGCCAGCAGCTTAGCCCGGGACGAAGAAAAACTGTTTTTT. Translating it yields CASSLARDEEKLFF.